The T cell receptor (beta chain) described here comes from a study of blood T cells in healthy people across ages. Per-sample yields of isolated PBMCs were at least 6 million. Through a sample-barcoded 5' primer and a J-beta primer mix, a second PCR was run for 7 to 11 cycles. TCRdb processed the 5' RACE reads anew with MiXCR; each CDR3 protein has one entry. The data contain roughly 680,000 distinct CDR3 sequences, approximately 52% of them singletons. CDR1 MNHEY and CDR2 SVGAGI come from the germline V gene. There are 14 residues in the CDR3. Sequencing was done on a sample of blood. The genes are TRBV6-5 and TRBJ2-4, with unresolved D. The assigned J gene may be wrong: the sequence end matches TRBJ2-7 better. This receptor was identified in a woman older than 75 in good health. CDR3 in amino acids: CASSYSSLNYEQYF. The CDR3 nucleotides read TGTGCCAGCAGTTACTCGAGTCTTAACTACGAGCAGTACTTC.